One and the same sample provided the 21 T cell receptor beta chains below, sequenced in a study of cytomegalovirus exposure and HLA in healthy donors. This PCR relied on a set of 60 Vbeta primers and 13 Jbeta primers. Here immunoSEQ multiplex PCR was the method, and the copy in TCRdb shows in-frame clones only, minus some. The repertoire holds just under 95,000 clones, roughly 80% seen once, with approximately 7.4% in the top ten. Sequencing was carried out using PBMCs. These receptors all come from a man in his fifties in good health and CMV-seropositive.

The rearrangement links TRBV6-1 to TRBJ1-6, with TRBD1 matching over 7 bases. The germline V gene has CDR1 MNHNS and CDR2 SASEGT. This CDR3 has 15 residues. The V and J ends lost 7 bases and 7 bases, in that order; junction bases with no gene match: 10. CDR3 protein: CASTTRGTANSPLHF. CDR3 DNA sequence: TGTGCCAGCACCACGAGAGGGACAGCGAATTCACCCCTCCACTTT.

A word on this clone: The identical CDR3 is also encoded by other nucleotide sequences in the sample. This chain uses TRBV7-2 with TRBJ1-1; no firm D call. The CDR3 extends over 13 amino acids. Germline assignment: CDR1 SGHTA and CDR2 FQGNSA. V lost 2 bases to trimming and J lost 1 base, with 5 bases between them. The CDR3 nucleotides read TGTGCCAGCAGCTTAACGGGGAACACTGAAGCTTTCTTT. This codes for CASSLTGNTEAFF.

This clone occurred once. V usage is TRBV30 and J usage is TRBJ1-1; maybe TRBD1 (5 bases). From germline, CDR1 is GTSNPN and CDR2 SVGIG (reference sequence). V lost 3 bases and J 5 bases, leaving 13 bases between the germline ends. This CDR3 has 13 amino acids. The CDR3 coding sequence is TGTGCCTGGAGATTGCGTCGGGGGACTGAAGCTTTCTTT. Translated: CAWRLRRGTEAFF.

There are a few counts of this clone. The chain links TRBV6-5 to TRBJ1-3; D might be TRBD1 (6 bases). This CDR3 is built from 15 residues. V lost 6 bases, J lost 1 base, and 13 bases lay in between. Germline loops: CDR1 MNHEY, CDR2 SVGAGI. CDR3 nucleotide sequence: TGTGCCAGCAGAAGCGGGACAATTTCTGGAAACACCATATATTTT. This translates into CASRSGTISGNTIYF.

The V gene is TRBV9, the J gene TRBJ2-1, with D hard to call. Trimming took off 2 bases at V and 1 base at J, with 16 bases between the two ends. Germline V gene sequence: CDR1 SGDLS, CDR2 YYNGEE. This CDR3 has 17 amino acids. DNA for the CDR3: TGTGCCAGCAGCGTTACCGCAGGTAGTAATTCCTACAATGAGCAGTTCTTC. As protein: CASSVTAGSNSYNEQFF.

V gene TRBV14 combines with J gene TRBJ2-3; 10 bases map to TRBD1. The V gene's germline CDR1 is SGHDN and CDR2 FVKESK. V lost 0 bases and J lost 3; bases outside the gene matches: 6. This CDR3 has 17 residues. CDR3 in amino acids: CASSQDLGQGGTDTQYF. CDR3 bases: TGTGCCAGCAGCCAAGACCTTGGACAGGGGGGGACAGATACGCAGTATTTT.

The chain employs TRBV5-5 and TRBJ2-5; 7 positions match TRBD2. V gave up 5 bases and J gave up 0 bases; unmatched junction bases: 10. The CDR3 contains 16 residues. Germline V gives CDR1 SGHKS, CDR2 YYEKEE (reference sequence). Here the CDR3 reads CASSSTSAGYQETQYF. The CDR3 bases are TGTGCCAGCAGTTCTACTAGCGCCGGGTACCAAGAGACCCAGTACTTC.

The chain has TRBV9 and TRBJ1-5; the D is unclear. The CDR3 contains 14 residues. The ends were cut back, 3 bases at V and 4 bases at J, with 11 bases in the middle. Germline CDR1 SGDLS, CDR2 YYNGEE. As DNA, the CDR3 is TGTGCCAGCAGCGGCGGGAGCAGTAATCAGCCCCAGCATTTT. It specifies CASSGGSSNQPQHF.

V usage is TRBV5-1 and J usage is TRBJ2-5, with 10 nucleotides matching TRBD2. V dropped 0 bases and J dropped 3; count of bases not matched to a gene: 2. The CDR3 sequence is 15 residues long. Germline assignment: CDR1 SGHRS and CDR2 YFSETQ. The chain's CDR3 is CASSLGLAGKETQYF. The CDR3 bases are TGCGCCAGCAGCTTGGGACTAGCGGGTAAAGAGACCCAGTACTTC.

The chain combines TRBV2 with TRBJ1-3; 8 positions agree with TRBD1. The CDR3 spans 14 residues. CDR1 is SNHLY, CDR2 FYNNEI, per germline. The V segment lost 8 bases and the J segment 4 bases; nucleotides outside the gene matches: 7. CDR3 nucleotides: TGTGCCAGCCGGGGACAGGCCGGGGGAAACACCATATATTTT. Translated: CASRGQAGGNTIYF.

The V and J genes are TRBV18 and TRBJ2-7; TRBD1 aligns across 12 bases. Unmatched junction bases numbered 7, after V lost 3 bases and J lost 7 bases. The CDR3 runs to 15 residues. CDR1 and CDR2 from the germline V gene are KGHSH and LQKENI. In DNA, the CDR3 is TGTGCCAGCTCACCCGTGGGACAGGGGGCGGGGGAGCAGTACTTC. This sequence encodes CASSPVGQGAGEQYF.

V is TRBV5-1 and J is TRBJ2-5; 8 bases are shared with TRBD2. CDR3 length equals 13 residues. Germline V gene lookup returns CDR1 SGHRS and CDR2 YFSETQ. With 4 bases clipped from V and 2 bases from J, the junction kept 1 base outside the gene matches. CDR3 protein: CASSVAGQETQYF. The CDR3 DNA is TGCGCCAGCAGCGTAGCGGGGCAAGAGACCCAGTACTTC.

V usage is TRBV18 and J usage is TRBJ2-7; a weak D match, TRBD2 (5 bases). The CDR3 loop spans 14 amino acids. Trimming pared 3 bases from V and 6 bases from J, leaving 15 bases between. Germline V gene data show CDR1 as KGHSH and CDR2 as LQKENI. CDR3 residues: CASSPSGTLGEQYF. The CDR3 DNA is TGTGCCAGCTCACCGTCGGGAACACTTGGCGAGCAGTACTTC.

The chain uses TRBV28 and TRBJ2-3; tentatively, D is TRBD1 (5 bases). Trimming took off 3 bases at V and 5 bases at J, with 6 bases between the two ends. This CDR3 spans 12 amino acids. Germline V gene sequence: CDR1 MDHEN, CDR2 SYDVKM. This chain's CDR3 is CASSLQGDTQYF. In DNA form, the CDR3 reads TGTGCCAGCAGTTTGCAGGGAGATACGCAGTATTTT.

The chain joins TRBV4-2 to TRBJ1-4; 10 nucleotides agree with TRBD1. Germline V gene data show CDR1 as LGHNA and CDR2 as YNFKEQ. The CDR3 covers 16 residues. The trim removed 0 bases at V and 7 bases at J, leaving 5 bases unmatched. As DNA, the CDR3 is TGTGCCAGCAGCCAAGATCCGGGGACAGGGGCTGAAAAACTGTTTTTT. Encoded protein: CASSQDPGTGAEKLFF.

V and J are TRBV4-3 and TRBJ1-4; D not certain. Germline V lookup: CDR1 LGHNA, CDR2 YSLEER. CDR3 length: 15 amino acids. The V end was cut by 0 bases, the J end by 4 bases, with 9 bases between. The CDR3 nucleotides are TGCGCCAGCAGCCAAGATTACATTAATAATGAAAAACTGTTTTTT. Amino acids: CASSQDYINNEKLFF.

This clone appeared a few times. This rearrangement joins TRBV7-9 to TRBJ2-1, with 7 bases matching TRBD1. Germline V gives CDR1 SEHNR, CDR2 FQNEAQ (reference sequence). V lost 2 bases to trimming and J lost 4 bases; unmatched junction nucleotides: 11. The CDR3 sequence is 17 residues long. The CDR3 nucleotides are TGTGCCAGCAGCTTAATTACGGGACAGAAAACTTACAATGAGCAGTTCTTC. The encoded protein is CASSLITGQKTYNEQFF.

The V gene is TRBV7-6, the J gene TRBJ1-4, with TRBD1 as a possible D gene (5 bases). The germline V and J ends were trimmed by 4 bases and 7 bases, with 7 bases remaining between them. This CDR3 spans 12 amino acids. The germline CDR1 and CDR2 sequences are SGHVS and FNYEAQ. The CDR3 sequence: CASSSDSEKLFF. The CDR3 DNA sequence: TGTGCCAGCAGCTCAGACAGTGAAAAACTGTTTTTT.

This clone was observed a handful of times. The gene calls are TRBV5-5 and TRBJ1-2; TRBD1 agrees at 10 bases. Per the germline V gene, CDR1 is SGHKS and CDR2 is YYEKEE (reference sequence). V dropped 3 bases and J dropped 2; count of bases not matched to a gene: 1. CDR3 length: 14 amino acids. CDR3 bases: TGTGCCAGCAGCTCGGGACAGGGGAACTATGGCTACACCTTC. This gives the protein CASSSGQGNYGYTF.

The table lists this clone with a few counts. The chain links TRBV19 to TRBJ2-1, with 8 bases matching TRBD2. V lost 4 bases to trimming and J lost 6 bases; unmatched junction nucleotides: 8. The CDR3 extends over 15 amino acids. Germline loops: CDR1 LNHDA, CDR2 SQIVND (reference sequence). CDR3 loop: CASSNSGTSLNEQFF. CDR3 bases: TGTGCCAGTAGTAACTCCGGGACTAGTCTCAATGAGCAGTTCTTC. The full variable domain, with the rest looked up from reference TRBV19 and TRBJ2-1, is DGGITQSPKYLFRKEGQNVTLSCEQNLNHDAMYWYRQDPGQGLRLIYYSQIVNDFQKGDIAEGYSVSREKKESFPLTVTSAQKNPTAFYLCASSNSGTSLNEQFFGPGTRLTVL.

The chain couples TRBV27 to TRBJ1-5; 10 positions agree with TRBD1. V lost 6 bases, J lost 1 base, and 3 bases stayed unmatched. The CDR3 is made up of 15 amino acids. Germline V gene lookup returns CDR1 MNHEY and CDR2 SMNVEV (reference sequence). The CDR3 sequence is CASRRTGGSNQPQHF. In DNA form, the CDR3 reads TGTGCCAGCAGGAGGACAGGGGGGAGCAATCAGCCCCAGCATTTT.